These T cell receptor beta chains were read from a single sample in a study of control samples from healthy donors and cancer patients. Generated by immunoSEQ multiplex PCR, the TCRdb table keeps only in-frame clones and is missing some. The data show about 190,000 clones, and the top ten clones hold 2% to 2.5%. The sequenced sample was blood. These receptors came from a woman aged 30 to 39 in good health. The CDR3 runs from the conserved cysteine through the conserved F or W. A D gene is named only where the DNA matches it firmly.

length	J	V	D	CDR3	DNA
12	TRBJ2-7	TRBV28	-	CASSLTYSKQYF	TGTGCCAGCAGTTTAACGTACAGTAAGCAGTACTTC
16	TRBJ1-6	TRBV6-4	TRBD1	CASREIFDRGNSPLHF	TGTGCCAGCAGGGAAATATTTGACAGGGGAAATTCACCCCTCCACTTT
14	TRBJ1-6	TRBV7-8	-	CASSTGPSGSPLHF	TGTGCCAGCAGCACGGGCCCCTCGGGATCACCCCTCCACTTT
16	TRBJ2-2	TRBV5-1	-	CASSLASGVSTGELFF	TGCGCCAGCAGCTTGGCTTCAGGGGTGAGCACCGGGGAGCTGTTTTTT
11	TRBJ1-1	TRBV20-1	-	CSASGMIEAFF	TGCAGTGCTAGCGGTATGATTGAAGCTTTCTTT
12	TRBJ1-2	TRBV28	TRBD1	CASQGGTGGYTF	TGTGCCAGCCAGGGGGGAACTGGAGGCTACACCTTC
15	TRBJ2-1	TRBV11-2	-	CASSQPAVSYNEQFF	TGTGCCAGCAGCCAGCCAGCGGTCTCCTACAATGAGCAGTTCTTC
15	TRBJ1-2	TRBV6-2/TRBV6-3	-	CASSYAGSGNYGYTF	TGTGCCAGCAGTTACGCTGGGTCAGGAAACTATGGCTACACCTTC
11	TRBJ1-2	TRBV19	-	CASTDSYGYTF	TGTGCCAGTACTGACAGCTATGGCTACACCTTC
12	TRBJ1-2	TRBV24-1	-	CATSGHRDGYTF	TGTGCCACCAGTGGACACAGGGATGGCTACACCTTC
14	TRBJ1-6	TRBV19	-	CASSPGVGNSPLHF	TGTGCCAGTTCTCCGGGGGTCGGGAATTCACCCCTCCACTTT
14	TRBJ2-7	TRBV6-5	-	CASSYERRGYEQYF	TGTGCCAGCAGTTACGAGCGTCGAGGATACGAGCAGTACTTC
17	TRBJ1-3	TRBV5-1	-	CASSSTGAKRSGNTIYF	TGCGCCAGCAGCTCTACGGGGGCGAAGAGGAGCGGAAACACCATATATTTT
17	TRBJ1-3	TRBV4-3	-	CASSQDWIGAAGNTIYF	TGCGCCAGCAGCCAAGATTGGATAGGGGCAGCTGGAAACACCATATATTTT
12	TRBJ2-5	TRBV6-5	TRBD1	CASRTGQETQYF	TGTGCCAGCAGGACAGGGCAAGAGACCCAGTACTTC
15	TRBJ1-2	TRBV11-2	TRBD1	CASSLDRGPFYGYTF	TGTGCCAGCAGCTTAGACAGGGGGCCATTCTATGGCTACACCTTC
15	TRBJ2-5	TRBV27	TRBD2	CASSFLAGGPETQYF	TGTGCCAGCAGTTTTCTAGCGGGGGGGCCGGAGACCCAGTACTTC
15	TRBJ2-5	TRBV7-8	-	CASSLRRDLTVAQYF	TGTGCCAGCAGCTTAAGGCGGGACCTCACGGTGGCCCAGTACTTC
12	TRBJ1-5	TRBV4-1	-	CASSPGWGPQHF	TGCGCCAGCAGCCCCGGTTGGGGGCCCCAGCATTTT
15	TRBJ2-7	TRBV18	TRBD1	CASSSGTGGAGEQYF	TGTGCCAGCTCATCCGGGACAGGGGGCGCGGGCGAGCAGTACTTC
11	TRBJ1-4	TRBV2	-	CASDYNEKLFF	TGTGCCAGCGATTATAATGAAAAACTGTTTTTT
11	TRBJ2-4	TRBV28	-	CASSRGPPQYF	TGTGCCAGCAGTAGGGGCCCACCTCAGTACTTC
14	TRBJ2-3	TRBV6-1	TRBD1	CASSEGVGTGTQYF	TGTGCCAGCAGTGAAGGGGTGGGGACAGGTACGCAGTATTTT
14	TRBJ1-2	TRBV2	TRBD1	CASSPGQGLHGYTF	TGTGCCAGCAGCCCGGGACAGGGACTCCATGGCTACACCTTC
14	TRBJ1-1	TRBV18	-	CASSLRDMNTEAFF	TGTGCCAGCTCACTTCGGGACATGAACACTGAAGCTTTCTTT
16	TRBJ2-5	TRBV5-4	TRBD2	CASSLVGTSNQETQYF	TGTGCCAGCAGCTTGGTAGGGACTAGCAACCAAGAGACCCAGTACTTC
14	TRBJ1-2	TRBV7-2	-	CASSLRGREQGYTF	TGTGCCAGCAGCTTGAGGGGCAGGGAACAAGGCTACACCTTC